These 11 T cell receptor beta chains were sequenced from one sample in a study of neurological immune-mediated disorders (dated by TCRdb to about 2019). Library preparation used 5' RACE. Sequencing instrument: Illumina HiSeq 2500. TCRdb took the public reads, trimmed them with fastp at Q25, ran MiXCR for clone calling and kept in-frame beta chains. A single entry per CDR3 protein holds the most common genes and DNA from its merged rows. The sample has around 130,000 distinct CDR3 sequences on record, about 3.4% of them singletons. The ten most abundant clones make up over 1% of the sample. Sequencing was carried out using PBMCs. These receptors all come from a woman between 25 and 40 years old with multiple sclerosis.

There are many counts of this clonotype. This rearrangement joins TRBV12-3 or TRBV12-4 to TRBJ2-1; 11 nucleotides line up with TRBD2. Germline trimming cut 5 bases from V and 6 bases from J; bases unmatched to any gene: 9. This CDR3 has 16 residues. CDR3: CASSPRGLAEINEQFF. In nucleotides, the CDR3 is TGTGCCAGCAGTCCCAGGGGACTAGCGGAGATCAATGAGCAGTTCTTC.

This clonotype was recorded many times. The chain uses TRBV5-1 and TRBJ2-7; D may be TRBD2 (6 bases). Between the trimmed V and J ends, which lost 7 bases and 0 bases, there was a span of 17 bases. The CDR3 has 15 residues. Germline values: CDR1 SGHRS, CDR2 YFSETQ. This chain's CDR3 is CASRGTGLLSYEQYF. The CDR3 DNA reads as TGCGCCAGCCGCGGCACAGGACTACTCTCCTACGAGCAGTACTTC.

This clonotype was seen at least ten times. The chain recombines TRBV27 with TRBJ2-5, with 8 bases lining up with TRBD2. The CDR3 spans 14 residues. Trimming removed 2 bases from V and 1 base from J; junction bases left unmatched: 0. From germline, CDR1 is MNHEY and CDR2 SMNVEV (reference sequence). This CDR3 is CASSLSGSQETQYF. The CDR3 DNA is TGTGCCAGCAGTTTAAGCGGGAGCCAAGAGACCCAGTACTTC.

A remark on this clonotype: A read error may be the cause here, since a much bigger clone is one base away. The gene calls are TRBV5-1 and TRBJ2-5, with D possibly being TRBD2 (6 bases). The CDR3 extends over 12 amino acids. The germline V gene encodes CDR1 SGHRS and CDR2 YFSETQ. This CDR3 reads CASSWPGENQYF. CDR3 DNA: TGCGCCAGCAGCTGGCCGGGGGAGAACCAGTACTTC. Using reference TRBV5-1 and TRBJ2-5 for the parts outside the CDR3, the full variable domain is KAGVTQTPRYLIKTRGQQVTLSCSPISGHRSVSWYQQTPGQGLQFLFEYFSETQRNKGNFPGRFSGRQFSNSRSEMNVSTLELGDSALYLCASSWPGENQYFGPGTRLLVL.

The table lists this clonotype with a few counts. V is TRBV25-1 and J is TRBJ1-1; possibly TRBD1 for D (5 bases). Trimming took 11 bases from V and 6 from J, leaving 19 bases between them. Germline V lookup: CDR1 MGHDK, CDR2 SYGVNS. The CDR3 contains 13 residues. The CDR3 DNA sequence: TGTGCCGCAAAAGGGGAGGAGTTACCTGAAGCTTTCTTT. Translation gives CAAKGEELPEAFF.

This clonotype was detected ten times or more. The CDR3 loop reads CASSQGQGDGYTF. CDR3 coding DNA: TGTGCCAGCAGCCAAGGACAGGGAGATGGCTACACCTTC. The chain carries TRBV14 and TRBJ1-2; 7 positions agree with TRBD1. Unmatched junction bases numbered 2, after V lost 1 base and J lost 6 bases. This CDR3 is 13 amino acids long. Germline V CDR1 and CDR2: SGHDN, FVKESK.

This clonotype appeared a few times. The rearrangement links TRBV5-6 to TRBJ2-3, with TRBD1 identical over 7 bases. V was clipped by 5 bases and J by 12 bases; unmatched bases: 9. This CDR3 is built from 12 residues. Germline V CDR1 and CDR2: SGHDT, YYEEEE. The CDR3 loop is CASSSPGQPQYF. The CDR3 nucleotides read TGTGCCAGCAGTTCCCCGGGACAGCCTCAGTATTTT.

This clonotype was seen at least ten times. The genes are TRBV4-3 and TRBJ1-1, with 7 nucleotides matching TRBD1. V shed 0 bases and J 4 bases; nucleotides not matched to a gene: 8. The length of the CDR3 is 16 residues. Germline CDR1 and CDR2: LGHNA and YSLEER. CDR3 DNA sequence: TGCGCCAGCAGCCAAGAGCGCGAAGGGACAGCCACTGAAGCTTTCTTT. As protein: CASSQEREGTATEAFF.

This clonotype was seen ten or more times. This chain links TRBV20-1 with TRBJ2-7; D remains unclear. The V and J ends lost 3 bases and 4 bases respectively, with 13 bases between them. This CDR3 is 13 amino acids long. Per germline, CDR1 DFQATT and CDR2 SNEGSKA (reference sequence). DNA for the CDR3: TGCAGTGCTAGGGATCTTATGGGGTACGAGCAGTACTTC. Its translation is CSARDLMGYEQYF.

Here the CDR3 reads CSARDSEKAGSGNTIYF. DNA for the CDR3: TGCAGTGCTAGAGATTCGGAGAAGGCAGGCTCTGGAAACACCATATATTTT. The rearrangement uses TRBV20-1 and TRBJ1-3; D not certain. Trimming removed 0 bases at V and 0 bases at J, with 15 bases between. This CDR3 has 17 amino acids. The V gene's germline CDR1 is DFQATT and CDR2 SNEGSKA (reference sequence).

This clonotype was recorded at least ten times. The V and J genes are TRBV29-1 and TRBJ1-2; D is ambiguous. The germline V and J ends were trimmed by 4 bases and 8 bases, with 14 bases remaining between them. Per the germline V gene, CDR1 is SQVTM and CDR2 is ANQGSEA. CDR3 length: 12 amino acids. DNA for the CDR3: TGCAGCGTTGTAGGTTCCAACCAGGGCTACACCTTC. Its protein product is CSVVGSNQGYTF.